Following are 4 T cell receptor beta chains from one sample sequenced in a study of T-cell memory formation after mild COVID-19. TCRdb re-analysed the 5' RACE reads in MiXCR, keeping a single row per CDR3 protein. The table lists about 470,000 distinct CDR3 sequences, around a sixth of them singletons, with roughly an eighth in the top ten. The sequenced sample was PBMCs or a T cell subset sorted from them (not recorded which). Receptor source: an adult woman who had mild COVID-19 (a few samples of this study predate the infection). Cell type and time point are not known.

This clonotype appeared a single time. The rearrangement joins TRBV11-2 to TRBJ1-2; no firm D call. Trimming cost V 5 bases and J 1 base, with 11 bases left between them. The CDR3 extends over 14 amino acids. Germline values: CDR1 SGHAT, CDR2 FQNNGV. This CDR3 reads CASSPSALNYGYTF. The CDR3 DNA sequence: TGTGCCAGCAGCCCCTCTGCCCTTAACTATGGCTACACCTTC.

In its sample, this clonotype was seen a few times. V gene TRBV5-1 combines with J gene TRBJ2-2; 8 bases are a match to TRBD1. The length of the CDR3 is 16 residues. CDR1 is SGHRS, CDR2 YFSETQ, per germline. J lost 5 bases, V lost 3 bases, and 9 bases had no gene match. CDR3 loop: CASSSGGTGSTGELFF. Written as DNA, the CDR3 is TGCGCCAGCAGCTCCGGCGGGACAGGAAGTACCGGGGAGCTGTTTTTT.

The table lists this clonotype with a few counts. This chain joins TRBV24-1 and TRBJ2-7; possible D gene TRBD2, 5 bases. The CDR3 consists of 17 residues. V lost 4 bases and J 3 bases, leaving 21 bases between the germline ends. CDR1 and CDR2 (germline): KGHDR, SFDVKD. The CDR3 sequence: CATSDSQPGIVDYEQYF. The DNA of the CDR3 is TGTGCCACCAGTGACTCCCAACCCGGGATAGTGGACTACGAGCAGTACTTC.

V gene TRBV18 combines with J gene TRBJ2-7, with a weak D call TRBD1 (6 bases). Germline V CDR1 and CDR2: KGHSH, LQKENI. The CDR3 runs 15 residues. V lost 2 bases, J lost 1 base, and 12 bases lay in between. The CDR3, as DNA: TGTGCCAGCTCACCAAAGTCAACAGGGTCCTACGAGCAGTACTTC. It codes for CASSPKSTGSYEQYF. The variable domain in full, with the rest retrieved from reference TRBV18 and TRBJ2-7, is NAGVMQNPRHLVRRRGQEARLRCSPMKGHSHVYWYRQLPEEGLKFMVYLQKENIIDESGMPKERFSAEFPKEGPSILRIQQVVRGDSAAYFCASSPKSTGSYEQYFGPGTRLTVT.